One and the same sample provided the 4 T cell receptor beta chains below, sequenced in a study of shared clonotypes between healthy human individuals. Here immunoSEQ multiplex PCR was the method, and the copy in TCRdb shows in-frame clones only, minus some. The data show some 480,000 clones, 79% seen once. The sample was PBMCs. These receptors originate from a woman in her thirties or forties in good health. Some clones in this sample may be carry-over from other donors' samples.

The rearrangement uses TRBV11-3 and TRBJ2-2; D tentatively reads TRBD1 or TRBD2 (5 bases each). V lost 5 bases and J lost 1, with 11 bases in between. This CDR3 is built from 15 residues. Per the germline V gene, CDR1 is SGHNT and CDR2 is YENEEA. The CDR3 spells CASSPRDENTGELFF. CDR3 bases: TGTGCCAGCAGCCCCCGGGACGAGAACACCGGGGAGCTGTTTTTT.

The CDR3 here is CASSITGGGQPQHF. The CDR3 DNA is TGTGCCAGTAGTATAACAGGGGGCGGTCAGCCCCAGCATTTT. The chain recombines TRBV19 with TRBJ1-5, with 9 bases identical to TRBD1. After removal of 2 bases from V and 6 bases from J, the junction contained 2 bases not matched to a gene. Per germline, CDR1 LNHDA and CDR2 SQIVND (reference sequence). The CDR3 contains 14 residues.

J is TRBJ2-3 and V is TRBV7-9; D remains unclear. The CDR3 extends over 11 amino acids. CDR1 is SEHNR and CDR2 is FQNEAQ in the germline V gene (reference sequence). V dropped 7 bases and J dropped 5 bases, with 7 bases sitting between them. CDR3 region: CASNKGDTQYF. The CDR3 bases are TGTGCCAGCAACAAGGGAGATACGCAGTATTTT. The full variable domain, completed using reference TRBV7-9 and TRBJ2-3, is DTGVSQNPRHKITKRGQNVTFRCDPISEHNRLYWYRQTLGQGPEFLTYFQNEAQLEKSRLLSDRFSAERPKGSFSTLEIQRTEQGDSAMYLCASNKGDTQYFGPGTRLTVL.

The rearrangement joins TRBV7-6 to TRBJ2-3; maybe TRBD2 (6 bases). CDR1 and CDR2 (germline): SGHVS, FNYEAQ. The germline V and J ends were trimmed by 1 base and 5 bases, with 16 bases remaining between them. The CDR3 length is 16 residues. This CDR3 is CASSLVVRGSGDTQYF. CDR3 bases: TGTGCCAGCAGCTTAGTCGTCCGGGGGAGCGGAGATACGCAGTATTTT.